This TCR beta chain comes out of a study of graft-versus-host responses after intestinal transplantation. For the study at large: Grafts were multivisceral, liver-intestinal, or isolated intestinal. Every one of the recipients received anti-thymocyte globulin induction and afterwards took tacrolimus and steroids for about 3 years.

General observations from the study: Levels of circulating GvH clones at their peak were associated with early post-transplant HvG declines. In patients with graft-donor T cell macrochimerism, allograft graft-versus-host to host-versus-graft clonal ratios were high.

Turning to this clone: Antigen specificity is unknown.

The method was immunoSEQ multiplex PCR; TCRdb's version includes in-frame clones alone and lacks a portion of them. The sample shows about 100,000 clones, about 90% of them seen only once. V was clipped by 2 bases and J by 0 bases, with 8 bases between them. The CDR3 is 15 amino acids. Germline CDR1 reads MNHEY; CDR2 reads SMNVEV (reference sequence). The genes are TRBV27 and TRBJ1-3; D is unresolved. This TCR came from a human donor who was the organ donor for an intestinal transplant. The input for sequencing was unstimulated CD4+ T cells sorted from spleen or lymph node cells, taken before transplant. The CDR3 DNA reads as TGTGCCAGCAGTTTAGGTCCTACCTCTGGAAACACCATATATTTT. This translates into CASSLGPTSGNTIYF.